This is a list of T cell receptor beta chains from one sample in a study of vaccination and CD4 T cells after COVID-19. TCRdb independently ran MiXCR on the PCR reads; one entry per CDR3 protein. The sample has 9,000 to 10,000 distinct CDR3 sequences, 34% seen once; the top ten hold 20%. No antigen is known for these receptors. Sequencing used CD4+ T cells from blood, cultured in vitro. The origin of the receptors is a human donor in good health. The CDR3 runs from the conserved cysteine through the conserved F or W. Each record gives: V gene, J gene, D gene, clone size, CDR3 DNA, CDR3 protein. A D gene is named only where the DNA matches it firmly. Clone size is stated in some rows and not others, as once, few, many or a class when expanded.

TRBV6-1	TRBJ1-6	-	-	TGTGCCAGCACAGGGAGATCTAATTCACCCCTCCACTTT	CASTGRSNSPLHF
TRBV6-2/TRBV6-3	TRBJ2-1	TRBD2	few	TGTGCCAGCAGTTTCACACTGACTAGCGGGCGGGGGAATGAGCAGTTCTTC	CASSFTLTSGRGNEQFF
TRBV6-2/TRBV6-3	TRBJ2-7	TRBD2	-	TGTGCCAGCAAACTGGCTGGCGGGAGGGGCGAGCAGTACTTC	CASKLAGGRGEQYF
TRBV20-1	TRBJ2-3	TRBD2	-	TGCAGTGCAACTCCGAGACTAGCGGGGAGCACAGATACACAGTATTTT	CSATPRLAGSTDTQYF
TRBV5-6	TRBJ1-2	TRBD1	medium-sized	TGTGCCAGCAGCTTGGCCGGGACAGGGCGAGGCTACACCTTC	CASSLAGTGRGYTF
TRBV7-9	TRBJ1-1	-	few	TGTGCCAGCAGCCTCCGGGCGGATAATGCCGAAGCTTTCTTT	CASSLRADNAEAFF
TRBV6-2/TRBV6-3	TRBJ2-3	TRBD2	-	TGTGCCAGCAAACAACTAGCGGGAGTCACAGATACGCAGTATTTT	CASKQLAGVTDTQYF
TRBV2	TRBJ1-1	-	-	TGTGCCAGCAAGGCCCTTGTTGGGAACACTGAAGCTTTCTTT	CASKALVGNTEAFF
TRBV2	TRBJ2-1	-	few	TGTGCCAGCAGTGGGGACTCCCAGGGACAGTTCTTC	CASSGDSQGQFF
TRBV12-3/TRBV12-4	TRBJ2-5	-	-	TGTGCCAGCAGTTTAGGTCGTTCCGGGAAAGAAGAGACCCAGTACTTC	CASSLGRSGKEETQYF
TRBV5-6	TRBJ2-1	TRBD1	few	TGTGCCAGCAGCTCGTCGGGACAGGGATTTAACAATGAGCAGTTCTTC	CASSSSGQGFNNEQFF
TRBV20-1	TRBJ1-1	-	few	TGCAGTGCTAGAGATTGGGGGGGGGTGAACACTGAAGCTTTCTTT	CSARDWGGVNTEAFF
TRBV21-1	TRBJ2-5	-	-	TGTGCCAGCAGCAAAGGACTCCCGTACCAAGAGACCCAGTACTTC	CASSKGLPYQETQYF
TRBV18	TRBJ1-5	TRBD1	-	TGTGCCAGCTCACCGCAGGAGACAGGGGTGCCCCAGCATTTT	CASSPQETGVPQHF
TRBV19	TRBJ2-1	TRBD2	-	TGTGCCTGTAGGAGGACTAGCGGGAACTCCTACAATGAGCAGTTCTTC	CACRRTSGNSYNEQFF
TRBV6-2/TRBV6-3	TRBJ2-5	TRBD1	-	TGTGCCAGCAGTTACGGCAGGGGGCGTCTTGAGACCCAGTACTTC	CASSYGRGRLETQYF
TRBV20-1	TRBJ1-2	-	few	TGCAGTGCTAGAGGTACAGGGAGCATCAACTATGGCTACACCTTC	CSARGTGSINYGYTF
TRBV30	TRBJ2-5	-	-	TGTGCCTGGAGTGTTACAGGGCTCCAAGAGACCCAGTACTTC	CAWSVTGLQETQYF
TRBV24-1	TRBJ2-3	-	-	TGTGCCACCAGTGACCCATTGAGGGCCCCAGATACGCAGTATTTT	CATSDPLRAPDTQYF
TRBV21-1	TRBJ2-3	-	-	TGTGCCAGCAGCAATCCGTGGGGGCGGGAGGCCGGCGGCACAGATACGCAGTATTTT	CASSNPWGREAGGTDTQYF
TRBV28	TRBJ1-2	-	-	TGTGCCAGCAGTTGGGGGGGCTATGGCTACACCTTC	CASSWGGYGYTF
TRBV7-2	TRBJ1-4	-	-	TGTGCCAGCAGCGGAAGTGGGGGGGCACGGGAAAAACTGTTTTTT	CASSGSGGAREKLFF
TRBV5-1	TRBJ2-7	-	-	TGCGCCAGCAGCGCCCTAGGGGGCTTCCGGGAGAGTCCCCACGAGCAGTACTTC	CASSALGGFRESPHEQYF
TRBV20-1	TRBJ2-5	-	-	TGCAGTGCCCTGGGGGCACAAGAGACCCAGTACTTC	CSALGAQETQYF
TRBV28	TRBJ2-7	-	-	TGTGCCAGCAGCCACGGGACGGCCGGCATTGGGCAGTACTTC	CASSHGTAGIGQYF
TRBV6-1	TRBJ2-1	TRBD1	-	TGTGCCACCCTAAGGACAGGGGGGTCGGGTGAGCAGTTCTTC	CATLRTGGSGEQFF
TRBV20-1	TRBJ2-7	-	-	TGCAGTGCTAGAGATACGCGCAGCTACGTCTCCTACGAGCAGTACTTC	CSARDTRSYVSYEQYF
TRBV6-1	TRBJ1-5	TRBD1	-	TGTGCCAGCAGGCCACAGGGGATCAATCAGCCCCAGCATTTT	CASRPQGINQPQHF
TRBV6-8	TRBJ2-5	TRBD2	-	TGTGCCAGCGAAGTGGGGGAGGGAATGGAGACCCAGTACTTC	CASEVGEGMETQYF
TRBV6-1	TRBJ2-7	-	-	TGTGCCAGCAGCCAAGGACAGTTCCCCTACGAGCAGTACTTC	CASSQGQFPYEQYF
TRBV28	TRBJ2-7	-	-	TGTGCCAGCAGTTCTATAGGAGGGGGGCAGGAGCAGTACTTC	CASSSIGGGQEQYF
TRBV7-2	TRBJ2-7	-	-	TGTGCCAGCAGCTTAGATAACAGGGCCATTGGGGAGCAGTACTTC	CASSLDNRAIGEQYF
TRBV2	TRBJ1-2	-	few	TGTGCCAGCAGTGAAAGGGAACCGACTAACTATGGCTACACCTTC	CASSEREPTNYGYTF
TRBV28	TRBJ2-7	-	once	TGTGCCAGCAGTTTAGGTTTGAAGGACTACGAGCAGTACTTC	CASSLGLKDYEQYF
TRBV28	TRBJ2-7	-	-	TGTGCCAGCAGTTTAAGACCTACGTGGAGCTCCTACGAGCAGTACTTC	CASSLRPTWSSYEQYF
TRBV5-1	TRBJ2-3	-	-	TGCGCCAGCAGCTTGCTTGGGTTATCGGATACGCAGTATTTT	CASSLLGLSDTQYF
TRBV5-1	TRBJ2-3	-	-	TGCGCCAGCAGCTGGGCCCCGGGGGAAGATACGCAGTATTTT	CASSWAPGEDTQYF
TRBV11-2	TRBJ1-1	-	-	TGTGCCAGCAGCTTAGGAACAGGGATGAACACTGAAGCTTTCTTT	CASSLGTGMNTEAFF
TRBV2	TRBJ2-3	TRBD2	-	TGTGCCAGCAGTGAAGGGGCGGGAGCCAAAGATACGCAGTATTTT	CASSEGAGAKDTQYF
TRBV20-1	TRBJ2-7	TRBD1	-	TGCAGTGCTAGAGGACAGGGTTTAACTGGCGGATCCTACGAGCAGTACTTC	CSARGQGLTGGSYEQYF
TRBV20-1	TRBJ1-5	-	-	TGCAATGCTAGGGATGGCAATCAGCCCCAGCATTTT	CNARDGNQPQHF
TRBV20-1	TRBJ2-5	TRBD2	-	TGCAGTGCCGCGGCACTAGCGGGGCTTATAGGGTGGACCCAGTACTTC	CSAAALAGLIGWTQYF
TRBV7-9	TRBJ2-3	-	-	TGTGCCAGCAGCCGTGAAAGGGGCACAGATACGCAGTATTTT	CASSRERGTDTQYF
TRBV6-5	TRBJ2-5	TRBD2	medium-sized	TGTGCCAGCAGTTACTCTTGGACTAGCGGAAAGGGGACCCAGTACTTC	CASSYSWTSGKGTQYF
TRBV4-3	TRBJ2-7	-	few	TGCGCCAGCAGCCGGAAGAAGGGGGGACACGAGCAGTACTTC	CASSRKKGGHEQYF
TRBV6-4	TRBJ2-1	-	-	TGTGCCAGCAGTGACGGGACATACAATGAGCAGTTCTTC	CASSDGTYNEQFF
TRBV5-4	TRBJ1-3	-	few	TGTGCCAGCAGCCCCACACGGTCAGGACGAAACACCATATATTTT	CASSPTRSGRNTIYF
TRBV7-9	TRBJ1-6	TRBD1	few	TGTGCCAGCAGCGTAACAGGGGGAAATTCACCCCTCCACTTT	CASSVTGGNSPLHF
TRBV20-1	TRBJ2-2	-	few	TGCAGTGTTGCCGTCCCCTCTATCGGGGAGCTGTTTTTT	CSVAVPSIGELFF
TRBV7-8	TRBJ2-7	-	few	TGTGCCAGCAGCTTACCCTCCGGGGGACCCTACGAGCAGTACTTC	CASSLPSGGPYEQYF
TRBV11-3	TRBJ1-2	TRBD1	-	TGTGCCAGCAGCTTGGCCCAGGGGGAGGGCTATGGCTACACCTTC	CASSLAQGEGYGYTF
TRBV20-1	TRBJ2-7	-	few	TGCAGTGCTAAGGACTACCAGCCCTACGAGCAGTACTTC	CSAKDYQPYEQYF
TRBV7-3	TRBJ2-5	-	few	TGTGCCAGCAGCCCGGGGGCCACGGAGACCCAGTACTTC	CASSPGATETQYF
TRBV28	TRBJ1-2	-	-	TGTGCCAGCAGTTTTTTGGACAATTATGGCTACACCTTC	CASSFLDNYGYTF
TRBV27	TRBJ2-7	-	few	TGTGCCAGCAGTCCGGCCGAGGCGGTGGCCTACGAGCAGTACTTC	CASSPAEAVAYEQYF
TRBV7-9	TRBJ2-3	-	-	TGTGCCAGCAGCGCCTCCAGGGAACTCACAGATACGCAGTATTTT	CASSASRELTDTQYF
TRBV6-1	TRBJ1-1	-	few	TGTGCCAGCAGTGAAAGGGTCTTCCTGCTTGAAGCTTTCTTT	CASSERVFLLEAFF
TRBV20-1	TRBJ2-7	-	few	TGCAGTGCTAGAGATACCCCGCTTTTGTACTTC	CSARDTPLLYF
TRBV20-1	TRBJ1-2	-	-	TGCAGTGCTAGGGCGGCAGGGTCGGGTTTTAACTATGGCTACACCTTC	CSARAAGSGFNYGYTF